The entry below gives a single T cell receptor (beta chain) sequence along with its context. This clone has a single count. Its recognized antigen is unknown. Base qualities are not at hand, and no much larger clone is one base apart. The CDR1 and CDR2 encoded by the germline V gene are SNHLY and FYNNEI. The CDR3 runs 15 amino acids, cysteine and phenylalanine included. Only the CDR3 DNA stays, 45 bases, in frame from base 1. At the junction V is shortened by 5 bases and J by 5 bases, with 16 bases in between. The sample belongs to a study of CD8+ T cells in alopecia areata (dated by TCRdb to 2017 to 2018). About the full investigation: Treated patients were enrolled in an open-label pilot trial of oral tofacitinib at 5 to 10 mg twice daily for moderate-to-severe alopecia areata. Tofacitinib was administered for 6 to 18 months, and 6 months of follow-up off drug were then conducted to assess delayed response and recurrence. For the treated patients, the SALT score, which quantifies what percentage of scalp surface area is affected, served as the measure of disease severity. To study T cell clonal expansion in alopecia areata, the researchers applied high-throughput TCRbeta sequencing to both the C3H/HeJ mouse model and human patients. On the human side, TCRbeta sequencing was run on scalp tissue and on sorted CD4+ and CD8+ peripheral blood T cells from healthy controls and from alopecia areata patients with either patchy or totalis/universalis disease. Biopsies were taken from tofacitinib-treated patients at baseline and again at 4 and 24 weeks into treatment, and several of those patients also had a later scalp biopsy. Clonality in the scalp was compared among normal scalp (n=4), patchy alopecia areata scalp (n=8), and alopecia totalis/universalis scalp (n=8). RNA was obtained with the PAXgene miRNA kit for fixed scalp, the miRNeasy kit for PBMCs, and the RNeasy kit for mouse skin. TCRbeta CDR3 regions were amplified by immunoSEQ multiplex PCR using 35 Vbeta forward and 13 Jbeta reverse primers. Findings and caveats that apply to the study as a whole: Shared TCR sequences between patients were less evident than in mice, which may be partly attributable to HLA diversity in the patient population. Tofacitinib significantly decreased scalp clonality and the number of expanded CD8+ clones among the top 100 scalp clones. Because the treated cohort was small and had just a single nonresponder, larger studies are needed to establish links between baseline CD8+ expansion and response. During tofacitinib treatment, many expanded lesional clones remained in scalp and blood, and this persistence may partly explain relapse after treatment is stopped. Compared with normal scalp, lesional scalp had higher clonality and more expanded CD8+ clones, particularly in alopecia totalis/universalis, a pattern that suggests antigenic drive. Unlike mouse skin, where gammadelta T cells dominate, normal human skin contains resident alphabeta T cells that get sequenced too, which complicates analysis of the scalp TCR repertoire.

Library generation was performed with the immunoSEQ multiplex PCR assay. For TCR sequencing, RNA was extracted from every sample and reverse transcribed into cDNA to serve as template. SuperScript III was used for first-strand cDNA synthesis, primed with a 2:1 mix of oligo-dT and random hexamers. A synthetic immune receptor repertoire was used to assess amplification bias, and residual bias was removed computationally. Regarding the original processing steps: After raw reads were preprocessed to remove errors, the CDR3 was defined following IMGT conventions as running from the conserved cysteine to phenylalanine. Clonality was computed as 1 minus the Shannon entropy, with the entropy normalized by log2 of the number of productive unique TCRs. Scalp TCRbeta sequences were cross-referenced with sorted blood CD4 and CD8 repertoires so that the CD4 or CD8 identity of scalp clones could be inferred. TCRdb's version of the immuneACCESS table is confined to in-frame rearrangements and falls short of the full clone set. An unresolved V gene accounts for under half of the shortfall where checked; the remainder is of unknown origin. Clone size and V and J calls were adopted from that table, with D and trimming inferred from the DNA. The sample records under 200,000 clones, about 71% of which are singletons. Of the sample, roughly 0.99% falls within the top ten clones.

Per the publication, the time point label means: more than three weeks on oral tofacitinib. Explained via the paper, the treatment or condition label denotes: oral pan-JAK inhibitor, 5-10 mg twice daily. Lesional scalp punch biopsies and peripheral blood were obtained from alopecia areata patients. PBMCs were isolated by density centrifugation and stained for CD3, CD4 and CD8, and CD4+ and CD8+ T cells were sorted on a FACSAria. This clonotype was obtained from a human donor with alopecia areata. Recombination connected TRBV2 to TRBJ1-5; the D region possibly corresponds to TRBD1 (5 bases align). The sequencing used CD4+ T cells sorted from blood, collected at week 4, from a patient treated with tofacitinib. The DNA sequence is as follows: TGTGCCAGCAGTCTTGATTCCGGGGGGGATCAGCCCCAGCATTTT. It codes for CASSLDSGGDQPQHF.